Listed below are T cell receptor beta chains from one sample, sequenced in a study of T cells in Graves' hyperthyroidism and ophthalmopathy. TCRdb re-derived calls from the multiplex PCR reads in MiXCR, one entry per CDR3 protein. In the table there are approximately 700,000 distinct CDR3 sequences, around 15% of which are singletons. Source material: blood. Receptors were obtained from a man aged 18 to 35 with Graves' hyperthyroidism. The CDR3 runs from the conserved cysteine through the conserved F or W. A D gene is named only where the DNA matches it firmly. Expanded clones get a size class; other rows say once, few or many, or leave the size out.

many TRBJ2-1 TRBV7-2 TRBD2 CASSSPGLAANNEQFF TGTGCCAGCAGCTCGCCGGGACTAGCGGCAAACAATGAGCAGTTCTTC
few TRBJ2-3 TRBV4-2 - CASSGLPGTITDTQYF TGTGCCAGCAGCGGATTGCCAGGAACAATCACAGATACGCAGTATTTT
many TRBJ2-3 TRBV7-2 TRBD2 CASSQQRDLPDTQYF TGTGCCAGCAGCCAACAGCGGGACCTCCCGGATACGCAGTATTTT
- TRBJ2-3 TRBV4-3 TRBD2 CASSQEAGVGDTQYF TGCGCCAGCAGCCAAGAAGCGGGAGTAGGAGATACGCAGTATTTT
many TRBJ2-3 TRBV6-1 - CASSRDGTDTQYF TGTGCCAGCAGCCGGGACGGGACAGATACGCAGTATTTT
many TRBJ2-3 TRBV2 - CASSDRRYTQYF TGTGCCAGCAGTGACAGAAGATATACGCAGTATTTT
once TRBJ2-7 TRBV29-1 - CSVEDHYEQYF TGCAGCGTTGAGGATCACTACGAGCAGTACTTC
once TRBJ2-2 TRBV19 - CASSKVAGKNTGELFF TGTGCCAGTAGTAAGGTAGCCGGAAAGAACACCGGGGAGCTGTTTTTT
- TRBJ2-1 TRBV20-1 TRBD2 CSASVPSGLPPNEQFF TGCAGTGCTAGCGTCCCTAGCGGGCTCCCGCCCAATGAGCAGTTCTTC
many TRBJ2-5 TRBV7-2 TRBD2 CASSLGGAGDSGETQYF TGTGCCAGCAGCTTAGGTGGGGCGGGAGACTCGGGGGAGACCCAGTACTTC
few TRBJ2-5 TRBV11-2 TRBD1 CASSWTATGAEETQYF TGTGCCAGCAGCTGGACGGCGACAGGGGCGGAAGAGACCCAGTACTTC
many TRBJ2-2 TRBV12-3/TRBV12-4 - CASSFVRNTGELFF TGTGCCAGCAGTTTTGTACGGAACACCGGGGAGCTGTTTTTT
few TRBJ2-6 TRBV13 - CASSFWGDSSGANVLTF TGTGCCAGCAGCTTCTGGGGGGACAGCTCTGGGGCCAACGTCCTGACTTTC
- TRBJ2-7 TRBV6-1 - CASSITGDEQYF TGTGCCAGCAGTATTACTGGGGACGAGCAGTACTTC
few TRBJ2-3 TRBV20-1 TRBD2 CSARDRLAGGHTQYF TGCAGTGCTAGAGATCGACTAGCGGGAGGACATACGCAGTATTTT
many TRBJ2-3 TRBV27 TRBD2 CASSLSTSGGTDTQYF TGTGCCAGCAGTTTATCGACTAGCGGGGGCACAGATACGCAGTATTTT
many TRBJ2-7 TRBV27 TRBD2 CASSLRAGRNYEQYF TGTGCCAGCAGTTTAAGAGCGGGGAGGAACTACGAGCAGTACTTC
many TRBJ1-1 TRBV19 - CASSDGTAVGTEAFF TGTGCCAGTAGTGACGGGACCGCGGTTGGGACTGAAGCTTTCTTT
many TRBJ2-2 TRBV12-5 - CASGSPTSGENTGELFF TGTGCTAGTGGTTCGCCTACCAGCGGAGAGAACACCGGGGAGCTGTTTTTT
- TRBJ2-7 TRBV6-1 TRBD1 CASSEWIRDRVPDEQYF TGTGCCAGCAGTGAATGGATCCGGGACAGGGTTCCCGACGAGCAGTACTTC
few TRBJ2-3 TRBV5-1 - CASSPTPGADTQYF TGCGCCAGCAGCCCCACCCCAGGGGCAGATACGCAGTATTTT
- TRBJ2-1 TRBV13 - CASSLPLGEQFF TGTGCCAGCAGCCTCCCGCTCGGTGAGCAGTTCTTC
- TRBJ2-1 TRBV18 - CASSPKGGVNEQFF TGTGCCAGCTCACCAAAAGGAGGGGTTAATGAGCAGTTCTTC
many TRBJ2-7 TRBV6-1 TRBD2 CASRTGTSDPEQYF TGTGCCAGCAGGACCGGGACTAGCGACCCCGAGCAGTACTTC
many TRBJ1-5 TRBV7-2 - CASSLNVGGAEGQPQHF TGTGCCAGCAGCTTAAATGTTGGAGGGGCGGAAGGTCAGCCCCAGCATTTT
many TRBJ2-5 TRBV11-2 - CASSLVRSLRETQYF TGTGCCAGCAGCTTAGTTCGTAGTCTTCGAGAGACCCAGTACTTC
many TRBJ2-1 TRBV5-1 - CASSLGDYNEQFF TGTGCCAGCAGCTTAGGGGACTACAATGAGCAGTTCTTC
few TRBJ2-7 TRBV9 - CASSEGPDYEQYF TGTGCCAGCAGCGAGGGACCGGACTACGAGCAGTACTTC
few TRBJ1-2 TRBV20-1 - CSASSPGNYGYTF TGCAGTGCTAGTTCTCCCGGCAACTATGGCTACACCTTC
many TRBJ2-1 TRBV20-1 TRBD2 CSASGGRASYNEQFF TGCAGTGCTAGCGGCGGGAGGGCCTCCTACAATGAGCAGTTCTTC
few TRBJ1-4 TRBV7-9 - CASSPLGFNEKLFF TGTGCCAGCAGCCCCTTGGGATTTAATGAAAAACTGTTTTTT
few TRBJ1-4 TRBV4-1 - CASSQTPGVNYGRATNEKLFF TGCGCCAGCAGCCAAACCCCAGGGGTGAACTATGGAAGAGCAACTAATGAAAAACTGTTTTTT
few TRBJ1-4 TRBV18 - CASSSVKGRTTNEKLFF TGTGCCAGCTCATCGGTGAAGGGGCGCACAACTAATGAAAAACTGTTTTTT